Given below is one T cell receptor beta chain in context. What it recognizes is unknown. CDR3 length: 12 residues. CDR1 SQVTM and CDR2 ANQGSEA come from the germline V gene. Trimming left V 1 base short and J 8 bases short, with 11 bases between. Data came from immunoSEQ multiplex PCR; TCRdb stores just in-frame clones and leaves some out. The profile shows some 110,000 clones, about nine tenths of them singletons. This sample was taken from a study of T cell responses to AZD1222 COVID-19 vaccine. General study results and limits: Clonal diversity was possibly underestimated; the donors were predominantly white British and more often female. Repertoires were sampled only after the peak T cell response. Regions 160-218 and 743-854 held dominance among vaccine-associated CD4 TCRs, which spanned spike.

Specimen: peripheral blood, collected on day 0 of AZD1222 vaccination. The chain uses TRBV29-1 and TRBJ1-2, with D maybe TRBD1 (5 bases). The sequence derives from an adult in good health. CDR3 region: CSVEGQGGGYTF. In DNA form, the CDR3 reads TGCAGCGTTGAAGGTCAGGGCGGCGGCTACACCTTC.